These T cell receptor beta chains were read from a single sample in a study of cytomegalovirus exposure and HLA in healthy donors. Assay used: immunoSEQ multiplex PCR; TCRdb lists only in-frame clones, some missing. The sample comprises some 120,000 clones, approximately 70% of which are singletons, and roughly 0.82% rests with the top ten. Sequenced input: PBMCs. The origin of the receptors is a woman under 40 in good health and CMV-seronegative. Both conserved end residues are part of each CDR3. The D gene is left open where the match is weak. The size entry is marked missing in some rows and otherwise reads once, few, many or a size class.

>few|TRBJ1-1|NA|TRBV6-5
CASSYSRIGSEAFF
TGTGCCAGCAGTTACTCCCGGATTGGGAGTGAAGCTTTCTTT
>NA|TRBJ1-3|NA|TRBV30
CAWSPQINTIYF
TGTGCCTGGAGTCCTCAGATAAACACCATATATTTT
>once|TRBJ1-1|NA|TRBV6-1
CASSERGSGVAFF
TGTGCCAGCAGTGAACGGGGATCCGGGGTAGCTTTCTTT
>NA|TRBJ2-3|NA|TRBV4-1
CASSHREDTQYF
TGCGCCAGCAGCCATCGAGAAGATACGCAGTATTTT
>NA|TRBJ2-1|TRBD2|TRBV15
CATSRDAGTRDNEQFF
TGTGCCACCAGCAGAGATGCCGGGACTAGGGACAATGAGCAGTTCTTC
>few|TRBJ1-1|NA|TRBV6-6
CASSRQINTEAFF
TGTGCCAGCAGCAGACAGATAAACACTGAAGCTTTCTTT
>NA|TRBJ2-2|NA|TRBV7-7
CASGRGRTGELFF
TGTGCTAGCGGACGGGGAAGGACCGGGGAGCTGTTTTTT
>NA|TRBJ2-2|TRBD2|TRBV2
CASFFGTSGRRTGELFF
TGTGCCAGCTTTTTCGGGACTAGCGGGAGGCGGACCGGGGAGCTGTTTTTT
>few|TRBJ1-1|NA|TRBV27
CASSSWALTNTEAFF
TGTGCCAGCAGTTCTTGGGCCCTAACCAACACTGAAGCTTTCTTT
>NA|TRBJ2-6|NA|TRBV28
CASRHREGLSGANVLTF
TGTGCCAGCAGGCACAGGGAGGGTCTCTCTGGGGCCAACGTCCTGACTTTC
>NA|TRBJ2-7|TRBD2|TRBV5-6
CASSLVGGGVFEQYF
TGTGCCAGCAGCTTGGTAGGCGGGGGGGTGTTCGAGCAGTACTTC
>NA|TRBJ1-1|NA|TRBV7-9
CASSPSGGGGTEAFF
TGTGCCAGCAGCCCGTCGGGGGGGGGCGGCACTGAAGCTTTCTTT
>few|TRBJ1-2|NA|TRBV7-2
CASSLEISVNYGYTF
TGTGCCAGCAGCTTAGAGATATCAGTTAACTATGGCTACACCTTC
>few|TRBJ2-7|NA|TRBV7-9
CASSRSTGVGGNEQYF
TGTGCCAGCAGCCGATCAACGGGGGTGGGTGGAAACGAGCAGTACTTC
>NA|TRBJ2-7|NA|TRBV29-1
CSVQGLPLPYEQYF
TGCAGCGTTCAGGGGCTTCCATTACCTTACGAGCAGTACTTC
>NA|TRBJ2-1|NA|TRBV5-1
CASSLGPTGTSNNEQFF
TGCGCCAGCAGCTTGGGTCCTACCGGGACTTCCAACAATGAGCAGTTCTTC
>NA|TRBJ1-3|TRBD1|TRBV19
CASSTGQENTIYF
TGTGCCAGTAGTACCGGACAGGAAAACACCATATATTTT
>few|TRBJ1-1|NA|TRBV5-4
CASSLAQGGTEAFF
TGTGCCAGCAGCTTGGCGCAGGGCGGTACTGAAGCTTTCTTT
>NA|TRBJ1-2|NA|TRBV30
CAWSWGGYGYTF
TGTGCCTGGAGTTGGGGGGGTTATGGCTACACCTTC
>NA|TRBJ1-1|NA|TRBV11-2
CASSFDLRTEAFF
TGTGCCAGCAGCTTCGACCTGAGGACTGAAGCTTTCTTT
>once|TRBJ2-2|NA|TRBV6-5
CASSPAWPNTGELFF
TGTGCCAGCAGTCCTGCTTGGCCGAACACCGGGGAGCTGTTTTTT
>NA|TRBJ2-7|NA|TRBV30
CAWSPFYEQYF
TGTGCCTGGAGTCCTTTCTACGAGCAGTACTTC
>few|TRBJ1-1|TRBD1|TRBV13
CASSPQGARTEAFF
TGTGCCAGCAGCCCCCAGGGGGCGAGAACTGAAGCTTTCTTT
>NA|TRBJ1-1|NA|TRBV4-1
CASSLTGNTEAFF
TGCGCCAGCAGCCTTACAGGGAACACTGAAGCTTTCTTT